This entry features one T cell receptor beta chain sequence. The data stem from a study of sequential checkpoint blockade in melanoma. Study-level information: Both treatment sequences were followed by maintenance nivolumab.

Stated treatment: randomized to nivolumab then ipilimumab (arm A) or the reverse (arm B). No patient had prior DNA-damaging chemotherapy. Live CD3+CD8+ CD19− CD56− cells were sorted from PBMCs. Clones were read by immunoSEQ multiplex PCR, and TCRdb kept only the in-frame ones, dropping some. The sample gives 10,000 or so clones, around four fifths of which show up once; approximately 15% is in the top ten. Germline CDR1 reads LNHDA; CDR2 reads SQIVND (reference sequence). Trimming cost V 2 bases and J 1 base, with 11 bases left between them. CDR3 length equals 15 residues. This TCR was sampled from a human donor with melanoma. This chain uses TRBV19 with TRBJ1-1; D gene uncertain. The starting material was CD8+ T cells sorted from blood (inferred from file names), obtained from a patient given nivolumab and ipilimumab in sequence. The CDR3 sequence: CASSIWAGGNTEAFF. CDR3 in DNA: TGTGCCAGTAGTATATGGGCAGGAGGGAACACTGAAGCTTTCTTT.